A single sample gave rise to the 22 T cell receptor beta chains below, sequenced in a study of T cells in tuberculosis. Libraries were prepared by immunoSEQ multiplex PCR; TCRdb keeps only in-frame clonotypes and omits some of them. The repertoire holds more than 30,000 clones, around 94% seen once, with approximately 8% in the top ten. Input material: PBMCs. The source is a donor aged 10 to 29 with latent tuberculosis or without tuberculosis infection.

This clone was seen more than once but under ten times. The chain uses TRBV5-1 and TRBJ2-1, with 12 nucleotides matching TRBD2. Germline lookup yields CDR1 SGHRS and CDR2 YFSETQ. There are 12 residues in the CDR3. V was clipped by 4 bases and J by 15 bases; unmatched bases: 5. The DNA for the CDR3 is TGCGCCAGCAGCGCTAGCGGGAGGGCCGCGTTCTTC. It specifies CASSASGRAAFF.

The rearrangement joins TRBV20-1 to TRBJ1-1, with a weak D call TRBD1 (6 bases). The CDR3 spans 11 residues. CDR1 is DFQATT and CDR2 is SNEGSKA in the germline V gene (reference sequence). Trimming pared 4 bases from V and 11 bases from J, leaving 14 bases between. The CDR3 loop is CSATGDFGAFF. In DNA form, the CDR3 reads TGCAGTGCTACAGGGGATTTTGGGGCTTTCTTT.

CDR3 protein: CASTAGLAGGWTQYF. CDR3 nucleotides: TGTGCCAGCACTGCTGGACTAGCGGGAGGCTGGACCCAGTACTTC. The chain combines TRBV6-6 with TRBJ2-5; 14 nucleotides align to TRBD2. Losses at the gene ends were 7 bases for V and 7 bases for J; bases not matched to a gene: 8. The CDR3 runs to 15 residues. Germline V gives CDR1 MNHNY, CDR2 SVGAGI (reference sequence).

The chain has TRBV5-6 and TRBJ2-7; weak D call: TRBD1 (5 bases). The V end was cut by 1 base, the J end by 4 bases, with 12 bases between. This CDR3 has 14 residues. Germline V gives CDR1 SGHDT, CDR2 YYEEEE. The CDR3 protein is CASSLKGRGYEQYF. CDR3 sequence (DNA): TGTGCCAGCAGCTTGAAGGGGCGAGGATACGAGCAGTACTTC. Variable domain in full (rest from reference TRBV5-6 and TRBJ2-7): DAGVTQSPTHLIKTRGQQVTLRCSPKSGHDTVSWYQQALGQGPQFIFQYYEEEERQRGNFPDRFSGHQFPNYSSELNVNALLLGDSALYLCASSLKGRGYEQYFGPGTRLTVT.

The chain carries TRBV7-9 and TRBJ1-2; D is unclear. With 5 bases removed from V and 6 bases from J, the gap between germline ends came to 7 bases. The length of the CDR3 is 11 residues. The germline gives CDR1 SEHNR, CDR2 FQNEAQ (reference sequence). This CDR3 is CASSPADGYTF. As DNA, the CDR3 is TGTGCCAGCAGCCCGGCGGATGGCTACACCTTC. The whole variable domain, filled in from reference TRBV7-9 and TRBJ1-2, reads DTGVSQNPRHKITKRGQNVTFRCDPISEHNRLYWYRQTLGQGPEFLTYFQNEAQLEKSRLLSDRFSAERPKGSFSTLEIQRTEQGDSAMYLCASSPADGYTFGSGTRLTVV.

The chain links TRBV2 to TRBJ1-1; 8 bases align to TRBD1. Germline CDR1 is SNHLY and CDR2 is FYNNEI. The CDR3 totals 15 residues. Trimming took 6 bases from V and 5 from J; bases not matched to a gene: 11. The CDR3 reads CASSLLPGGMTEAFF. In nucleotides, the CDR3 is TGTGCCAGCAGCCTACTTCCAGGGGGCATGACTGAAGCTTTCTTT.

The chain's CDR3 is CASRRTGAFYGYTF. The CDR3 DNA is TGTGCCAGCAGAAGGACAGGGGCCTTCTATGGCTACACCTTC. The rearrangement joins TRBV14 to TRBJ1-2; 9 nucleotides align to TRBD1. Trimming took 6 bases from V and 4 from J; bases not matched to a gene: 6. Looked up from germline, CDR1 is SGHDN and CDR2 is FVKESK. The CDR3 length is 14 residues.

The chain joins TRBV29-1 to TRBJ1-3; D may be TRBD1 (6 bases). CDR3 length: 12 residues. V gave up 6 bases and J gave up 2 bases, with 8 bases separating them. Germline assignment: CDR1 SQVTM and CDR2 ANQGSEA. CDR3 in amino acids: CSVRTAGNTIYF. For the CDR3, the DNA is TGCAGCGTCAGGACAGCTGGAAACACCATATATTTT.

The chain recombines TRBV11-3 with TRBJ2-7, with D possibly matching TRBD2 (5 bases). The CDR3 has 15 amino acids. Germline V CDR1 and CDR2: SGHNT, YENEEA. The V end was cut by 5 bases, the J end by 0 bases, with 14 bases between. The CDR3 DNA reads TGTGCCAGCAGCCAAGACGGGGAAAGCTCCTACGAGCAGTACTTC. This codes for CASSQDGESSYEQYF. The complete variable domain, with remaining parts taken from reference TRBV11-3 and TRBJ2-7, reads EAGVVQSPRYKIIEKKQPVAFWCNPISGHNTLYWYLQNLGQGPELLIRYENEEAVDDSQLPKDRFSAERLKGVDSTLKIQPAELGDSAVYLCASSQDGESSYEQYFGPGTRLTVT.

This clone was counted only a few times. The gene calls are TRBV7-8 and TRBJ1-3; tentative D call: TRBD1 (5 bases). There are 14 residues in the CDR3. Germline V gives CDR1 SGHVS, CDR2 FQNEAQ. Trimming removed 4 bases at V and 3 bases at J, with 10 bases between. The CDR3 bases are TGTGCCAGCAGCTCCGGCAGGGTTGGAAACACCATATATTTT. Residues: CASSSGRVGNTIYF.

This sequence joins TRBV6-5 and TRBJ2-7, with 7 bases identical to TRBD1. Germline-derived CDR1 and CDR2 are MNHEY and SVGAGI. V was pared by 6 bases and J by 4 bases, with 6 bases of the junction left unmatched. The CDR3 is 13 amino acids. CDR3 nucleotides: TGTGCCAGCAGGAACAGGGGATGGTACGAGCAGTACTTC. Amino acid sequence: CASRNRGWYEQYF.

The chain couples TRBV7-8 to TRBJ1-1; D might be TRBD1 (6 bases). CDR1 SGHVS and CDR2 FQNEAQ come from the germline V gene. Trimming left V 5 bases short and J 0 bases short, with 13 bases between. The CDR3 is made up of 15 amino acids. The CDR3 sequence: CASSPKGHMNTEAFF. CDR3 in DNA: TGTGCCAGCAGCCCAAAGGGACATATGAACACTGAAGCTTTCTTT. Supplemented by reference TRBV7-8 and TRBJ1-1, the full variable domain reads GAGVSQSPRYKVAKRGQDVALRCDPISGHVSLFWYQQALGQGPEFLTYFQNEAQLDKSGLPSDRFFAERPEGSVSTLKIQRTQQEDSAVYLCASSPKGHMNTEAFFGQGTRLTVV.

The V call is TRBV5-1, the J call TRBJ1-1; D gene ambiguous. CDR1 and CDR2 (germline): SGHRS, YFSETQ. The V and J ends lost 0 bases and 6 bases respectively, with 15 bases between them. The CDR3 is made up of 15 amino acids. This CDR3 reads CASSLAGMTGAEAFF. CDR3 bases: TGCGCCAGCAGCTTGGCCGGGATGACTGGGGCTGAAGCTTTCTTT.

This chain connects TRBV9 to TRBJ2-2, with D possibly matching TRBD1 (5 bases). V lost 1 base, J lost 4 bases, and 11 bases lay in between. This CDR3 is built from 15 residues. Looked up from germline, CDR1 is SGDLS and CDR2 is YYNGEE. The CDR3 DNA reads as TGTGCCAGCAGCGTACAGCTGGGGCCCACCGGGGAGCTGTTTTTT. It is translated as CASSVQLGPTGELFF.

This chain links TRBV18 with TRBJ2-1; 10 bases line up with TRBD1. CDR1 and CDR2 (germline): KGHSH, LQKENI. The CDR3 is 14 residues long. V was pared by 6 bases and J by 5 bases, with 4 bases of the junction left unmatched. The CDR3 loop reads CASSPGTGDNEQFF. The CDR3 DNA reads as TGTGCCAGCTCGCCCGGGACAGGGGACAATGAGCAGTTCTTC.

Note on this clone: At the DNA level, this CDR3 is encoded by other sequences in the same sample as well. The rearrangement joins TRBV27 to TRBJ2-6; possible D gene TRBD2, 7 bases. Trimming left V 6 bases short and J 4 bases short, with 13 bases between. CDR1 MNHEY and CDR2 SMNVEV come from the germline V gene (reference sequence). The CDR3 extends over 15 amino acids. CDR3 loop: CASSLGGAGANVLTF. CDR3 nucleotides: TGTGCCAGCAGCCTGGGGGGGGCAGGGGCCAACGTCCTGACTTTC.

V is TRBV6-5 and J is TRBJ2-7; 7 positions match TRBD1. V shed 4 bases and J 4 bases; nucleotides not matched to a gene: 10. CDR1 MNHEY and CDR2 SVGAGI come from the germline V gene. This CDR3 is 15 amino acids long. CDR3 in amino acids: CASSSPAGGEYEQYF. CDR3 bases: TGTGCCAGCAGTTCCCCCGCAGGGGGTGAGTACGAGCAGTACTTC.

This sequence joins TRBV18 and TRBJ2-7; 7 bases align to TRBD1. Germline CDR1 reads KGHSH; CDR2 reads LQKENI. There are 14 residues in the CDR3. Trimming took 3 bases from V and 1 from J; bases not matched to a gene: 3. CDR3 nucleotides: TGTGCCAGCTCACCCGGGACAGAGTCCTACGAGCAGTACTTC. Translation: CASSPGTESYEQYF. The variable domain in full, with the rest retrieved from reference TRBV18 and TRBJ2-7, is NAGVMQNPRHLVRRRGQEARLRCSPMKGHSHVYWYRQLPEEGLKFMVYLQKENIIDESGMPKERFSAEFPKEGPSILRIQQVVRGDSAAYFCASSPGTESYEQYFGPGTRLTVT.

This chain links TRBV28 with TRBJ2-7; TRBD2 might be the D (6 bases). V lost 6 bases and J 3 bases, leaving 21 bases between the germline ends. The CDR3 consists of 16 residues. Germline V CDR1 and CDR2: MDHEN, SYDVKM. The DNA of the CDR3 is TGTGCCAGCAGGGCCTCCGTCGCTACGGGGGTCTACGAGCAGTACTTC. Protein sequence: CASRASVATGVYEQYF.

The chain uses TRBV14 and TRBJ1-2, with D hard to call. The CDR3 covers 13 residues. The V gene's germline CDR1 is SGHDN and CDR2 FVKESK. Trimming pared 2 bases from V and 3 bases from J, leaving 7 bases between. The chain's CDR3 is CASSQQRDYGYTF. The CDR3 nucleotides are TGTGCCAGCAGCCAACAGAGGGACTATGGCTACACCTTC.

The chain joins TRBV2 to TRBJ1-5, with D maybe TRBD1 (6 bases). This CDR3 comprises 13 residues. Trimming left V 8 bases short and J 6 bases short, with 14 bases between. Per germline, CDR1 SNHLY and CDR2 FYNNEI. CDR3 amino acids: CASGQTSGQPQHF. The CDR3 DNA follows: TGTGCCAGCGGACAGACCAGTGGTCAGCCCCAGCATTTT.

A single count supports this clone. The chain carries TRBV5-6 and TRBJ2-3; D gene unclear. Trimming took 0 bases from V and 4 from J, leaving 3 bases between them. The CDR3 spans 12 residues. The germline V gene encodes CDR1 SGHDT and CDR2 YYEEEE. The chain's CDR3 is CASSLVSDTQYF. The CDR3, as DNA: TGTGCCAGCAGCTTGGTCTCAGATACGCAGTATTTT.